The rows below give T cell receptor beta chains drawn from one sample of a study of CD8 T cells in Susac syndrome. TCRdb reanalysed the immunoSEQ multiplex PCR reads using MiXCR and keeps one entry per CDR3 protein. The table has approximately 190,000 distinct CDR3 sequences, 90% to 95% seen once. The sample comprised CD4+ T cells from PBMCs. Receptors originate from a human donor with Susac syndrome. Each CDR3 is given with its conserved first and last residue. Fields, in order: J gene, V gene, CDR3 protein.

TRBJ1-2	TRBV3-1	CASSQGKGARGYTF
TRBJ2-5	TRBV5-1	CASSHTPGQGFGETQYF
TRBJ2-3	TRBV4-2	CASSQKGDRGSDTQYF
TRBJ2-5	TRBV20-1	CSASPNPPRQETQYF
TRBJ2-1	TRBV20-1	CSAKSSVGSNEQFF
TRBJ2-2	TRBV18	CASSRVAPNTGELFF
TRBJ1-6	TRBV5-6	CASSSSKSSYNSPLHF
TRBJ1-5	TRBV12-3/TRBV12-4	CASSLDDRGGSQPQHF
TRBJ1-2	TRBV12-3/TRBV12-4	CASSRPGTYGYTF
TRBJ1-5	TRBV9	CASSTGTHHDQPQHF
TRBJ1-1	TRBV29-1	CSVAKGGMNTEAFF
TRBJ1-3	TRBV20-1	CSARSGNTIYF
TRBJ2-7	TRBV7-2	CASSLVLVLAGGTYEQYF
TRBJ2-3	TRBV18	CASSPTGVSTDTQYF
TRBJ2-1	TRBV24-1	CATSQTSGSTPEQFF
TRBJ2-3	TRBV11-2	CASSQRRLGGPDTQYF
TRBJ2-1	TRBV5-1	CASSSGWTSSGDEQFF
TRBJ2-7	TRBV7-9	CASSLDSSSYEQYF
TRBJ1-1	TRBV4-1	CASSQVPLAEAFF
TRBJ1-5	TRBV27	CASRSWGGNQPQHF